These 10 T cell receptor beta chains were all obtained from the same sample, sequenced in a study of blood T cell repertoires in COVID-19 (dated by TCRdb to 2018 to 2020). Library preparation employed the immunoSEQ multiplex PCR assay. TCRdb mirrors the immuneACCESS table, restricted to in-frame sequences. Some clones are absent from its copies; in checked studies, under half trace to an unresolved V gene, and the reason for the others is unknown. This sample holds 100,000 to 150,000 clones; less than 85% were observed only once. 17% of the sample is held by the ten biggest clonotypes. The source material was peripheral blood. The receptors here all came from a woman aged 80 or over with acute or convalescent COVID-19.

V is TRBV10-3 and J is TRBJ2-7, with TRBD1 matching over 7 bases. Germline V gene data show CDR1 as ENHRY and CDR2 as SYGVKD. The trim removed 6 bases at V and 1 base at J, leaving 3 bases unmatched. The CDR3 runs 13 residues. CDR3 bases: TGTGCCATCAGCACACAGGGGTCCTACGAGCAGTACTTC. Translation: CAISTQGSYEQYF.

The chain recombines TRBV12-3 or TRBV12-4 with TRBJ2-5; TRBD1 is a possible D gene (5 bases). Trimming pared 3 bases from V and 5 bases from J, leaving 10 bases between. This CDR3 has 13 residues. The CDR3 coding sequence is TGTGCCAGCAGTTTTGCAGGGATGGAGACCCAGTACTTC. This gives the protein CASSFAGMETQYF.

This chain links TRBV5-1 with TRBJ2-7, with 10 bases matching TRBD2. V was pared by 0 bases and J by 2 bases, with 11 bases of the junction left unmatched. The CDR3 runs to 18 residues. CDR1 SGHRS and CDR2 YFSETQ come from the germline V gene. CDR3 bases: TGCGCCAGCAGCTTGGAGCGGGAGGGCCCTTACCGACCCTACGAGCAGTACTTC. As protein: CASSLEREGPYRPYEQYF.

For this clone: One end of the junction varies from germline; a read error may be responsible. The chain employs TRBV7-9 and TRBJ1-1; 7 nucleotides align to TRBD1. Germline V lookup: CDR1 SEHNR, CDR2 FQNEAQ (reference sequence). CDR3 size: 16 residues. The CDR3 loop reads CASSLSRTGVNAEAFF. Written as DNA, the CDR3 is TGTGCCAGCAGCTTAAGTCGGACAGGAGTGAACGCTGAAGCTTTCTTT.

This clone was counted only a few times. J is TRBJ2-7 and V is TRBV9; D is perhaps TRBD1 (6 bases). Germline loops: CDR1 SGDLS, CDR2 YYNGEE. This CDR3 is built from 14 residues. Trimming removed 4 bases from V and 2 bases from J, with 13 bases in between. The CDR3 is CASSRGQTTYEQYF. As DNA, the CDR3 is TGTGCCAGCAGCCGCGGACAGACAACCTACGAGCAGTACTTC.

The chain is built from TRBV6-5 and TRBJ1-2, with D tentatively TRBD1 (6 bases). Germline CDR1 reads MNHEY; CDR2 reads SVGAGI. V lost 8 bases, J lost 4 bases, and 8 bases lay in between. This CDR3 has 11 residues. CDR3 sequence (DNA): TGTGCCAGCGCACAGGGCTATGGCTACACCTTC. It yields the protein CASAQGYGYTF.

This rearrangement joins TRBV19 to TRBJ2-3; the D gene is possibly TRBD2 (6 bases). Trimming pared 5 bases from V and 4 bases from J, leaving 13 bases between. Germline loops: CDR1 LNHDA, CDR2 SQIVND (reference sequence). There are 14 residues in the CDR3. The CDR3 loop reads CASSLGGGADTQYF. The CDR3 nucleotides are TGTGCCAGTAGTTTGGGAGGAGGGGCAGATACGCAGTATTTT.

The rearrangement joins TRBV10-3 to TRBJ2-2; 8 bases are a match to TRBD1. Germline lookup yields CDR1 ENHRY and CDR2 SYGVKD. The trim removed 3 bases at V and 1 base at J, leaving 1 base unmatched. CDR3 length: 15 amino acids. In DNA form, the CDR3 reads TGTGCCATCAGTGAAGGACAGGGGAACACCGGGGAGCTGTTTTTT. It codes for CAISEGQGNTGELFF.

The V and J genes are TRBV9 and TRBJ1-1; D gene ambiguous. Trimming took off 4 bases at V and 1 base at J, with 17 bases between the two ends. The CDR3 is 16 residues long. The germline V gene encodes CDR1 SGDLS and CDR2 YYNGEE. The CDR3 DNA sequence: TGTGCCAGCAGCCCCCGACTTGGCCATGGGAACACTGAAGCTTTCTTT. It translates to CASSPRLGHGNTEAFF.

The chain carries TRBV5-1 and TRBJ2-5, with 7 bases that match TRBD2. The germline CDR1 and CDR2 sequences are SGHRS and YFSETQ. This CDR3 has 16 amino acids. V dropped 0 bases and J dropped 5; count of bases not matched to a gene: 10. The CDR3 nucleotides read TGCGCCAGCAGCTTGGGGCGAGCGGGGATAGCGGAGACCCAGTACTTC. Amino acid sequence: CASSLGRAGIAETQYF.